This T cell receptor (beta chain) came from a study of human T cells and chemical hapten exposure. On the study more broadly: Scalp application of diphenylcyclopropenone was performed weekly in patients across the entire roughly 25-week study. Yields of TCR per sample differed, chiefly owing to small differences in pooled library volume. Study conclusions and caveats: Among expanded TCRs, significantly more large CDR3 similarity clusters formed than among controls.

Time point meaning: patch test 1, 2 weeks after DPC sensitization. Treatment: therapeutic diphenylcyclopropenone sensitization with weekly scalp DPC. TCRdb analysed the RACE reads with MiXCR anew, one entry per CDR3 protein. Found here are 150,000 to 200,000 distinct CDR3 sequences, 20% to 25% of them singletons; the top ten hold under 7.5%. This clonotype occurred a few times. Its target is not known. Germline V gives CDR1 DFQATT, CDR2 SNEGSKA (reference sequence). Deletions cut 1 base from V and 1 base from J, with 13 bases between. The CDR3 extends over 15 amino acids. The source of this sequence is a woman in her forties or fifties with alopecia areata. Some clones in this sample may be carry-over from other donors' samples. The material sequenced was whole blood, taken in connection with sensitization to the hapten diphenylcyclopropenone (DPC). The rearrangement joins TRBV20-1 to TRBJ1-1; D may be TRBD1 (5 bases). The CDR3 here is CSARGTQVRNTEAFF. The CDR3 region has the DNA TGCAGTGCTAGAGGGACACAGGTACGGAACACTGAAGCTTTCTTT.